This T cell receptor (beta chain) came from a study of tissue T cells after allogeneic stem cell transplantation. Findings and limits, study-wide: Few T cell clones were shared across patients, but motif clusters showed tissue-specific shared signatures. Anatomically similar tissues had similar TCR repertoires within each patient.

The length of the CDR3 is 12 residues. V gave up 1 base and J gave up 4 bases, with 5 bases separating them. Per germline, CDR1 SGHSA and CDR2 FRNQAP. As to this clone: The antigen remains unidentified. Gene names denote mouse genes. The read ends 1 residue shy of where the CDR3 ends; the end is completed using the germline J gene.

Sample time point: mouse harvest day 14 after allogeneic transplant. Each mouse received 10^7 T-cell-depleted marrow cells plus 10^6 splenic CD5+ T cells by tail vein. Mice had MHC-mismatched B6 into BALB/c GVHD, sampled day 7 or 14. The protocol was immunoSEQ multiplex PCR, while the TCRdb copy is restricted to in-frame clones and leaves out a portion. The sample holds about 8,300 clones, around 33% seen once. The chain couples TRBV16 to TRBJ2-7; D possibly corresponds to TRBD1 (5 bases). The TCR sequence derives from a female BALB/c mouse given C57BL/6 T cells with graft-versus-host disease after an allogeneic hematopoietic cell transplant. The sample was skin. The chain's CDR3 is CASSLGQYEQYF. Partial CDR3 DNA: TGTGCAAGCAGCTTAGGACAGTATGAACAGTAC.